These 29 T cell receptor beta chains came from one sample sequenced in a study of blood T cell repertoires in COVID-19. Libraries were prepared by immunoSEQ multiplex PCR; TCRdb keeps only in-frame clonotypes and omits some of them. The data hold just under 80,000 clones, with around 84% observed a single time. The specimen sequenced was peripheral blood. These receptors were obtained from a woman in her 70s with acute or convalescent COVID-19.

This chain links TRBV6-1 with TRBJ1-2; unclear D gene. Trimming took 0 bases from V and 6 from J, leaving 14 bases between them. From germline, CDR1 is MNHNS and CDR2 SASEGT. This CDR3 has 15 amino acids. The CDR3 bases are TGTGCCAGCAGTGAAGCGCTTTCACTGTTGGATGGCTACACCTTC. It codes for CASSEALSLLDGYTF.

Many counts were recorded for this clone. The DNA of the CDR3 is TGTGCCAGCAGCCGCCCAGGGATCGCCTACGAGCAGTACTTC. It encodes CASSRPGIAYEQYF. The genes are TRBV14 and TRBJ2-7; D possibly corresponds to TRBD1 (5 bases). Trimming cost V 4 bases and J 2 bases, with 12 bases left between them. In germline, CDR1 is SGHDN, CDR2 FVKESK. This CDR3 is built from 14 residues.

The CDR3 DNA is TGTGCCAGTCAGACAGGGGGCCGTACCGGGGAGCTGTTTTTT. This gives the protein CASQTGGRTGELFF. V and J are TRBV2 and TRBJ2-2, with 10 bases matching TRBD1. The CDR3 is 14 residues long. The junction had 6 bases not matched to a gene; V was cut back by 9 bases and J by 5 bases. Germline CDR1 reads SNHLY; CDR2 reads FYNNEI.

This chain uses TRBV5-1 with TRBJ2-1; 9 positions agree with TRBD1. V trimming: 5 bases; J trimming: 8 bases; junction bases outside the gene matches: 11. The CDR3 has 15 amino acids. CDR1 and CDR2 (germline): SGHRS, YFSETQ. Here the CDR3 DNA reads TGCGCCAGCAGTTCTCCGGGACAGGGATTGTATGAGCAGTTCTTC. Translated, it gives CASSSPGQGLYEQFF.

The rearrangement links TRBV12-3 or TRBV12-4 to TRBJ1-2; unclear D gene. CDR3 length: 13 amino acids. The V gene lost 0 bases and the J gene lost 3 bases, with 5 bases spanning the gap. CDR3: CASSLATDYGYTF. In nucleotides, the CDR3 is TGTGCCAGCAGTTTAGCGACTGACTATGGCTACACCTTC.

CDR3 protein: CAWNDRGGYTF. For the CDR3, the DNA is TGTGCCTGGAACGACAGGGGAGGCTACACCTTC. V usage is TRBV30 and J usage is TRBJ1-2; TRBD1 agrees at 8 bases. This CDR3 has 11 residues. CDR1 and CDR2 from the germline V gene are GTSNPN and SVGIG (reference sequence). V was pared by 4 bases and J by 8 bases, with 3 bases of the junction left unmatched.

This sequence joins TRBV5-8 and TRBJ2-5; 7 positions agree with TRBD1. Germline-derived CDR1 and CDR2 are SGHTS and YDEGEE. With 0 bases clipped from V and 1 base from J, the junction kept 12 bases outside the gene matches. CDR3 length: 18 residues. CDR3 sequence: CASSLVIGGGQPQETQYF. The CDR3 nucleotides read TGTGCCAGCAGCTTGGTAATAGGTGGGGGACAGCCCCAAGAGACCCAGTACTTC. The full variable domain, rest sourced from reference TRBV5-8 and TRBJ2-5, is EAGVTQSPTHLIKTRGQQATLRCSPISGHTSVYWYQQALGLGLQFLLWYDEGEERNRGNFPPRFSGRQFPNYSSELNVNALELEDSALYLCASSLVIGGGQPQETQYFGPGTRLLVL.

A single count supports this clone. The V and J genes are TRBV2 and TRBJ2-2; D is perhaps TRBD2 (6 bases). CDR1 is SNHLY, CDR2 FYNNEI, per germline. V was pared by 11 bases and J by 0 bases, with 22 bases between. The CDR3 totals 17 residues. This CDR3 reads CAVSGTFLLANTGELFF. The CDR3 region has the DNA TGTGCCGTTTCCGGGACTTTCCTCCTCGCGAACACCGGGGAGCTGTTTTTT.

V is TRBV7-2 and J is TRBJ1-6, with D possibly being TRBD1 (5 bases). V was shortened by 0 bases and J by 8 bases, with 14 bases between the two germline ends. CDR3 length: 16 amino acids. The germline gives CDR1 SGHTA, CDR2 FQGNSA. In DNA form, the CDR3 reads TGTGCCAGCAGCTTAGCGAGCACAGGCTCACATTCACCCCTCCACTTT. Translating it yields CASSLASTGSHSPLHF.

The chain carries TRBV12-5 and TRBJ1-1, with 9 nucleotides matching TRBD1. The V gene end was trimmed by 0 bases and the J gene end by 4 bases; junction bases not matched to a gene: 3. The CDR3 is 15 residues long. Germline-derived CDR1 and CDR2 are LGHNT and FRNRAP. The CDR3 is CASGLVQGAPTEAFF. In DNA form, the CDR3 reads TGTGCTAGTGGTTTGGTACAGGGGGCGCCCACTGAAGCTTTCTTT.

A remark on this clone: Additional DNA sequences in this sample encode the identical CDR3. The chain recombines TRBV19 with TRBJ1-1; D remains unclear. CDR3 length equals 13 residues. V was clipped by 3 bases and J by 2 bases, with 7 bases between them. Looked up from germline, CDR1 is LNHDA and CDR2 is SQIVND (reference sequence). For the CDR3, the DNA is TGTGCCAGTAGTATCGGAGGAAACACTGAAGCTTTCTTT. Amino acid sequence: CASSIGGNTEAFF. Complete variable domain (other parts from reference TRBV19 and TRBJ1-1): DGGITQSPKYLFRKEGQNVTLSCEQNLNHDAMYWYRQDPGQGLRLIYYSQIVNDFQKGDIAEGYSVSREKKESFPLTVTSAQKNPTAFYLCASSIGGNTEAFFGQGTRLTVV.

The genes are TRBV6-7 and TRBJ1-1; no clear D. TRBV6-7 qualifies as an ORF whose function is uncertain. Trimming pared 7 bases from V and 1 base from J, leaving 7 bases between. CDR3 length: 12 residues. For the CDR3, the DNA is TGTGCCAGCAAAAACGGGAACACTGAAGCTTTCTTT. Its protein is CASKNGNTEAFF.

This sequence joins TRBV11-3 and TRBJ2-3, with TRBD2 as a possible D gene (6 bases). The CDR3 loop spans 13 amino acids. V was clipped by 5 bases and J by 0 bases, with 6 bases between them. Germline CDR1 reads SGHNT; CDR2 reads YENEEA. The CDR3 DNA reads as TGTGCCAGCAGCAGCGGGAGCACAGATACGCAGTATTTT. It translates to CASSSGSTDTQYF.

The chain links TRBV9 to TRBJ2-1; 7 bases agree with TRBD2. Losses at the gene ends were 1 base for V and 7 bases for J; bases not matched to a gene: 8. The CDR3 has 15 amino acids. The germline CDR1 and CDR2 sequences are SGDLS and YYNGEE. The CDR3 loop is CASSVPEGLLNEQFF. The DNA for the CDR3 is TGTGCCAGCAGCGTACCAGAGGGACTACTTAATGAGCAGTTCTTC.

The rearrangement joins TRBV19 to TRBJ2-3; 10 bases are shared with TRBD2. This CDR3 contains 15 residues. Germline CDR1 reads LNHDA; CDR2 reads SQIVND (reference sequence). Trimming removed 5 bases from V and 2 bases from J; junction bases left unmatched: 4. DNA of the CDR3: TGTGCCAGTAGTCAACTAGCGGGAAACACAGATACGCAGTATTTT. It is translated as CASSQLAGNTDTQYF.

The chain combines TRBV5-1 with TRBJ2-5; possibly TRBD2 for D (6 bases). The germline gives CDR1 SGHRS, CDR2 YFSETQ. V lost 4 bases and J 5 bases, leaving 15 bases between the germline ends. The CDR3 length is 14 residues. The CDR3 is CASSRAREGETQYF. The CDR3 DNA reads TGCGCCAGCAGCCGGGCGCGGGAAGGGGAGACCCAGTACTTC.

The V gene is TRBV19, the J gene TRBJ2-7; 7 nucleotides line up with TRBD1. With V trimmed by 3 bases and J by 7 bases, 12 bases remained unmatched. This CDR3 spans 15 amino acids. CDR1 and CDR2 from the germline V gene are LNHDA and SQIVND (reference sequence). The CDR3 bases are TGTGCCAGTAGTATCGATGGGAACAGGGGTCGGGAGCAGTACTTC. Residues: CASSIDGNRGREQYF.

The gene calls are TRBV3-1 (or the pseudogene TRBV3-2) and TRBJ1-2; no firm D call. This CDR3 has 14 residues. Germline CDR1 LGHDT, CDR2 YNNKEL (reference sequence). V shed 1 base and J shed 7 bases, with 13 bases lying between them. Here the CDR3 DNA reads TGTGCCAGCAGCCAAGCGCAGTCTCGGGGTGGCTACACCTTC. Its protein is CASSQAQSRGGYTF.

The chain recombines TRBV4-1 with TRBJ2-5, with D perhaps matching TRBD2 (6 bases). The CDR3 contains 15 residues. Germline CDR1 and CDR2: MGHRA and YSYEKL. Trimming stripped 5 bases from V and 9 bases from J, with 22 bases between. CDR3 bases: TGCGCCAGCAGCAGAGCCGGGACTCCGACAAATTCCCAGTACTTC. Its protein is CASSRAGTPTNSQYF.

J is TRBJ2-7 and V is TRBV3-1 (or the pseudogene TRBV3-2); no reliable D call. The ends were cut back, 4 bases at V and 5 bases at J, with 6 bases in the middle. The CDR3 runs 11 residues. CDR1 and CDR2 from the germline V gene are LGHDT and YNNKEL (reference sequence). CDR3 region: CASSPGDEQYF. The CDR3 coding sequence is TGTGCCAGCAGCCCGGGTGACGAGCAGTACTTC.

The V gene is TRBV7-2, the J gene TRBJ2-1, with 14 bases matching TRBD2. Losses at the gene ends were 4 bases for V and 7 bases for J; bases not matched to a gene: 9. Germline V gene data show CDR1 as SGHTA and CDR2 as FQGNSA. CDR3 size: 17 residues. The CDR3 nucleotides are TGTGCCAGCAGCTGGGCCCCGGGACTAGCGGGAGTGAATGAGCAGTTCTTC. Translating gives CASSWAPGLAGVNEQFF.

The genes are TRBV19 and TRBJ1-2; 7 bases line up with TRBD1. Losses at the gene ends were 7 bases for V and 0 bases for J; bases not matched to a gene: 2. The germline gives CDR1 LNHDA, CDR2 SQIVND (reference sequence). The CDR3 contains 13 residues. This CDR3 is CASNRGANYGYTF. CDR3 bases: TGTGCCAGTAACAGGGGAGCTAACTATGGCTACACCTTC.

J is TRBJ1-1 and V is TRBV5-4, with unresolved D. The CDR3 has 14 residues. CDR1 and CDR2 from the germline V gene are SGHNT and YYREEE (reference sequence). V shed 2 bases and J shed 1 base, with 9 bases lying between them. CDR3 residues: CASSFVASNTEAFF. The CDR3 coding sequence is TGTGCCAGCAGCTTTGTGGCCTCGAACACTGAAGCTTTCTTT.

This chain uses TRBV5-1 with TRBJ2-7; 8 bases map to TRBD1. The CDR3 is made up of 15 amino acids. Germline CDR1 reads SGHRS; CDR2 reads YFSETQ. V was pared by 1 base and J by 2 bases, with 5 bases of the junction left unmatched. The DNA of the CDR3 is TGCGCCAGCAGCTTGTTGACAGGGGCGACCTACGAGCAGTACTTC. This gives the protein CASSLLTGATYEQYF.

The chain combines TRBV19 with TRBJ2-2; D is unclear. The CDR3 loop spans 14 amino acids. In germline, CDR1 is LNHDA, CDR2 SQIVND (reference sequence). Deletions cut 3 bases from V and 4 bases from J, with 9 bases between. The CDR3 bases are TGTGCCAGTAGTATGCCTAGTCGCACCGGGGAGCTGTTTTTT. Protein sequence: CASSMPSRTGELFF.

The chain carries TRBV3-1 (or the pseudogene TRBV3-2) and TRBJ1-2; D is perhaps TRBD1 (6 bases). V shed 3 bases and J shed 9 bases, with 14 bases lying between them. The CDR3 covers 13 residues. Germline-derived CDR1 and CDR2 are LGHDT and YNNKEL (reference sequence). The CDR3 sequence is CASSQKGVKSYTF. The CDR3 DNA is TGTGCCAGCAGCCAGAAGGGGGTAAAAAGCTACACCTTC.

This clone was seen a single time. The chain has TRBV28 and TRBJ2-3; 14 positions agree with TRBD2. The CDR3 sequence is 16 residues long. Losses at the gene ends were 5 bases for V and 6 bases for J; bases not matched to a gene: 7. Germline-derived CDR1 and CDR2 are MDHEN and SYDVKM. The CDR3 loop is CASSLGLAGVADTQYF. CDR3 DNA sequence: TGTGCCAGCAGTCTGGGACTAGCGGGAGTCGCGGATACGCAGTATTTT.

The DNA for the CDR3 is TGTGCCAGCAGTTTCGGACACCAGACGGACACCGGGGAGCTGTTTTTT. It yields the protein CASSFGHQTDTGELFF. V usage is TRBV28 and J usage is TRBJ2-2, with a tentative D call TRBD1 (5 bases). Germline CDR1 reads MDHEN; CDR2 reads SYDVKM. The length of the CDR3 is 16 residues. With 3 bases removed from V and 3 bases from J, the gap between germline ends came to 14 bases. Filled out from reference TRBV28 and TRBJ2-2, the complete variable domain reads DVKVTQSSRYLVKRTGEKVFLECVQDMDHENMFWYRQDPGLGLRLIYFSYDVKMKEKGDIPEGYSVSREKKERFSLILESASTNQTSMYLCASSFGHQTDTGELFFGEGSRLTVL.

The V call is TRBV6-5, the J call TRBJ1-1, with D maybe TRBD1 (6 bases). The CDR3 runs to 15 residues. V dropped 6 bases and J dropped 2 bases, with 16 bases sitting between them. Germline V gene data show CDR1 as MNHEY and CDR2 as SVGAGI. CDR3 region: CASSVRGGTNTEAFF. CDR3 coding DNA: TGTGCCAGCAGCGTTAGGGGTGGGACAAACACTGAAGCTTTCTTT.